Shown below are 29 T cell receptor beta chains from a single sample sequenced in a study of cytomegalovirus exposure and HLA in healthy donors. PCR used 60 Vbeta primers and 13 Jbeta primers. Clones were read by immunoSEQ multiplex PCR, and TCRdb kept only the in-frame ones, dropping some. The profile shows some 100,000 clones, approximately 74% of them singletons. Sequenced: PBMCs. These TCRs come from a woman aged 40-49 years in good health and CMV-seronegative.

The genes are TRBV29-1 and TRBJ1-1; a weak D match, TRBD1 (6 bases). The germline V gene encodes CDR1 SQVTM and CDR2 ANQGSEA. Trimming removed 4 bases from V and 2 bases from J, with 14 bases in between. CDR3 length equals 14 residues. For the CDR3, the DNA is TGCAGCGTTGGGGGGACACTGAGTAACACTGAAGCTTTCTTT. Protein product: CSVGGTLSNTEAFF.

The CDR3 sequence: CASGTGYNSPLHF. The CDR3 bases are TGTGCCAGCGGTACAGGTTATAATTCACCCCTCCACTTT. The gene calls are TRBV7-2 and TRBJ1-6; TRBD1 is a possible D gene (5 bases). The germline V gene encodes CDR1 SGHTA and CDR2 FQGNSA. V gave up 8 bases and J gave up 4 bases, with 9 bases separating them. The CDR3 totals 13 residues.

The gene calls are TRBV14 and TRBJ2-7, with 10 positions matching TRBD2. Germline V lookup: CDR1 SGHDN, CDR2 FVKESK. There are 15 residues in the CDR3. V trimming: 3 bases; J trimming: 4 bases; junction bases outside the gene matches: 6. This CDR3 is CASSQSVAGGYEQYF. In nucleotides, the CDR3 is TGTGCCAGCAGCCAGTCGGTAGCGGGAGGATACGAGCAGTACTTC.

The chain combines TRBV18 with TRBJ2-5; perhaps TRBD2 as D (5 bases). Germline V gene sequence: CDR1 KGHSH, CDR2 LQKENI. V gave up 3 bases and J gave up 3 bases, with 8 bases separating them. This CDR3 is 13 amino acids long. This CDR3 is CASSPSGEETQYF. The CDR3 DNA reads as TGTGCCAGCTCACCGAGCGGTGAAGAGACCCAGTACTTC.

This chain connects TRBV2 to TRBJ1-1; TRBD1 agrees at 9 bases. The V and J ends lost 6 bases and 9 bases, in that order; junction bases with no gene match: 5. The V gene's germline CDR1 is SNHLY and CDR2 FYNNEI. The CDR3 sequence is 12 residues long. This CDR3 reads CASRGTGNKAFF. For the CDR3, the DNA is TGTGCCAGCAGGGGGACAGGGAATAAAGCTTTCTTT. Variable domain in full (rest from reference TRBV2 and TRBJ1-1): EPEVTQTPSHQVTQMGQEVILRCVPISNHLYFYWYRQILGQKVEFLVSFYNNEISEKSEIFDDQFSVERPDGSNFTLKIRSTKLEDSAMYFCASRGTGNKAFFGQGTRLTVV.

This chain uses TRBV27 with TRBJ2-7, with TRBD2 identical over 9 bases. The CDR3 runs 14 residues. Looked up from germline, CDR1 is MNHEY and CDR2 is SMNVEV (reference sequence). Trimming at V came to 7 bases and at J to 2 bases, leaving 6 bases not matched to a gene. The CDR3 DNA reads TGTGCCAGCAAGCGGGGGGTTCAAACCTACGAGCAGTACTTC. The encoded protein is CASKRGVQTYEQYF.

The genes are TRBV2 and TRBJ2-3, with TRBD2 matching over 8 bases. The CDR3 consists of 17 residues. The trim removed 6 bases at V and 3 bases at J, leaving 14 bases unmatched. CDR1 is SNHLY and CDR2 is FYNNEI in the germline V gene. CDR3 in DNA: TGTGCCAGCAGCTCCGATCAGCGGGAGAGTCGTACAGATACGCAGTATTTT. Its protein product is CASSSDQRESRTDTQYF.

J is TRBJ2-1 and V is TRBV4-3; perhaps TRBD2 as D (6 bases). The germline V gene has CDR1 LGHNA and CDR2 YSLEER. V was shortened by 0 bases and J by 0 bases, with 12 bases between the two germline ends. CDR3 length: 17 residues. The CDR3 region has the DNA TGCGCCAGCAGCCAAGATATCCGGGGGAGCTCCTACAATGAGCAGTTCTTC. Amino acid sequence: CASSQDIRGSSYNEQFF.

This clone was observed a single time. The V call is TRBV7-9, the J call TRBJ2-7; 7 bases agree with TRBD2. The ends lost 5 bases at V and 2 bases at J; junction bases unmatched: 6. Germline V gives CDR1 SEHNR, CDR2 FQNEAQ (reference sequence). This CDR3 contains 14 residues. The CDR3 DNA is TGTGCCAGCAGCCCTGAAGGACTAGCCTACGAGCAGTACTTC. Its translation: CASSPEGLAYEQYF. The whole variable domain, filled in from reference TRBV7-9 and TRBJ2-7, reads DTGVSQNPRHKITKRGQNVTFRCDPISEHNRLYWYRQTLGQGPEFLTYFQNEAQLEKSRLLSDRFSAERPKGSFSTLEIQRTEQGDSAMYLCASSPEGLAYEQYFGPGTRLTVT.

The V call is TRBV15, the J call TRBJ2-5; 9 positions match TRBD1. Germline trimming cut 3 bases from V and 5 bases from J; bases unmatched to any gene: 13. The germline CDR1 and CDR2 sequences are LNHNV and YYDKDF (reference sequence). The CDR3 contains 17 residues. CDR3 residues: CATSSTGGGLGLETQYF. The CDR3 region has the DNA TGTGCCACCAGCAGTACAGGGGGCGGTCTAGGACTTGAGACCCAGTACTTC.

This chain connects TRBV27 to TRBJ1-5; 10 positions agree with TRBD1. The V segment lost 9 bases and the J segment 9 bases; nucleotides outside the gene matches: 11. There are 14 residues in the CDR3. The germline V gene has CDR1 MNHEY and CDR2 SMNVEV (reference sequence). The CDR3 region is CASKGLDRGTPQHF. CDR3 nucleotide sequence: TGTGCCAGTAAAGGCTTGGACAGGGGGACGCCCCAGCATTTT.

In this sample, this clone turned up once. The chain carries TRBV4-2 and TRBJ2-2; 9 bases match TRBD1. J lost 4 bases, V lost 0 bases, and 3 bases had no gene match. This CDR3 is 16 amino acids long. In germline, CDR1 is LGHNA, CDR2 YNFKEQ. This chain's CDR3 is CASSQEDRGPTGELFF. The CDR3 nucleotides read TGTGCCAGCAGCCAAGAGGACAGGGGACCCACCGGGGAGCTGTTTTTT.

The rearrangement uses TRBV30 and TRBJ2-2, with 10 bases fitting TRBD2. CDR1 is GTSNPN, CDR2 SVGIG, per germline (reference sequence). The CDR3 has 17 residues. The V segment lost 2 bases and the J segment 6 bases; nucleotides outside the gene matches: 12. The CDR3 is CAWSLSRTSGWAGELFF. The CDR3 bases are TGTGCCTGGAGTCTATCACGGACTAGCGGTTGGGCCGGGGAGCTGTTTTTT. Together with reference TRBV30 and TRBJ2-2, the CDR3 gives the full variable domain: SQTIHQWPATLVQPVGSPLSLECTVEGTSNPNLYWYRQAAGRGLQLLFYSVGIGQISSEVPQNLSASRPQDRQFILSSKKLLLSDSGFYLCAWSLSRTSGWAGELFFGEGSRLTVL.

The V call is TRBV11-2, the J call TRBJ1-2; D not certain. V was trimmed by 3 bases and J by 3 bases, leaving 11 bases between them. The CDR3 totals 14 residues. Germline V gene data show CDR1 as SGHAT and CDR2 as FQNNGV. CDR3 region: CASSFRYGDYGYTF. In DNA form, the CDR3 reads TGTGCCAGCAGCTTTAGGTACGGAGACTATGGCTACACCTTC.

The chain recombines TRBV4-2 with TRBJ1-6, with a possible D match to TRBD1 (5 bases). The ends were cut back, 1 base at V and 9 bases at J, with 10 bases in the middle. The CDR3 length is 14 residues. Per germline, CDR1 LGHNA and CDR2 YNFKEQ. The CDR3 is CASSQGIGGSPLHF. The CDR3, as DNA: TGTGCCAGCAGCCAAGGGATCGGGGGTTCACCCCTCCACTTT.

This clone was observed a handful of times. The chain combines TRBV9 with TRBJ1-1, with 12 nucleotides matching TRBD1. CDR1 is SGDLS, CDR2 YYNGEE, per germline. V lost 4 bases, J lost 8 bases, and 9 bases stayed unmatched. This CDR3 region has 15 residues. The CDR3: CASSTQSGTGGEAFF. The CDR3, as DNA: TGTGCCAGCAGCACACAGTCCGGGACAGGGGGCGAAGCTTTCTTT.

CDR3 in amino acids: CASSKVRSGGRYEQYF. For the CDR3, the DNA is TGTGCCAGCAGCAAAGTCAGGAGCGGGGGGCGGTACGAGCAGTACTTC. J is TRBJ2-7 and V is TRBV21-1; the table assigns TRBD2, which was not confirmed against the DNA. TRBV21-1 is labeled a pseudogene. This CDR3 spans 16 amino acids.

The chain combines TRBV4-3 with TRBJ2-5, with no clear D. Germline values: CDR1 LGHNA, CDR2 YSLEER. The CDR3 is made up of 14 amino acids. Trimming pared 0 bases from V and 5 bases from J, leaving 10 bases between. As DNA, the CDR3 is TGCGCCAGCAGCCAAGATCGGGTCGGGGAGACCCAGTACTTC. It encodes CASSQDRVGETQYF.

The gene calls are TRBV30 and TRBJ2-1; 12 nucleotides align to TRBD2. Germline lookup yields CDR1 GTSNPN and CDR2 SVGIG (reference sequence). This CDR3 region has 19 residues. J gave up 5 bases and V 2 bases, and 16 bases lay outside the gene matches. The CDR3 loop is CAWSWTTSGSTMTHNEQFF. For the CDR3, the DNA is TGTGCCTGGAGTTGGACGACTAGCGGGAGTACTATGACGCACAATGAGCAGTTCTTC.

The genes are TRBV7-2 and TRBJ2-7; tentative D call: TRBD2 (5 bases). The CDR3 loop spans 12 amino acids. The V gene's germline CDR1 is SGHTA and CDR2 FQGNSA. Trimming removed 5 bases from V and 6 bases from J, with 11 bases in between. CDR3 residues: CASSAGGREQYF. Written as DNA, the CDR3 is TGTGCCAGCAGCGCAGGAGGTCGCGAGCAGTACTTC.

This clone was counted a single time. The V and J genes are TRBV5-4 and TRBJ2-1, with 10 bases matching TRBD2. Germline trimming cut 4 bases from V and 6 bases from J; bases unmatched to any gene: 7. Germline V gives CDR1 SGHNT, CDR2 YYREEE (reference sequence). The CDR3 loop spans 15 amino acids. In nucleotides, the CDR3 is TGTGCCAGCAGCGGTGGGGCTAGCGGGGGCAATGAGCAGTTCTTC. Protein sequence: CASSGGASGGNEQFF. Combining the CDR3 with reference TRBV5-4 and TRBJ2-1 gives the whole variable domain ETGVTQSPTHLIKTRGQQVTLRCSSQSGHNTVSWYQQALGQGPQFIFQYYREEENGRGNFPPRFSGLQFPNYSSELNVNALELDDSALYLCASSGGASGGNEQFFGPGTRLTVL.

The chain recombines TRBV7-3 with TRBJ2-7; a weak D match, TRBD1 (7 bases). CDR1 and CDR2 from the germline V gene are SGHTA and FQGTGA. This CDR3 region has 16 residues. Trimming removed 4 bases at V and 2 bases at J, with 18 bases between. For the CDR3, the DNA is TGTGCCAGCAGCTCCTTGACAGGGAGGATAACCTACGAGCAGTACTTC. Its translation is CASSSLTGRITYEQYF.

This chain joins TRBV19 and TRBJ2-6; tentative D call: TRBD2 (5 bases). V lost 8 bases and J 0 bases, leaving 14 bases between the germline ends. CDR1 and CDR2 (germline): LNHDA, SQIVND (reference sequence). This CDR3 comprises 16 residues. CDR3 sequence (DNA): TGTGCCAGTGAAGTAACGGGGAACTCTGGGGCCAACGTCCTGACTTTC. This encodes CASEVTGNSGANVLTF.

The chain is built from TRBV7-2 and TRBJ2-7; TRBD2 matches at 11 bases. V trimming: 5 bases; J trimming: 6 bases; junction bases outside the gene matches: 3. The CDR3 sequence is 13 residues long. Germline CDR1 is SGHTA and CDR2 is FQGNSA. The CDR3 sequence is CASSRGLAGEQYF. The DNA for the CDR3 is TGTGCCAGCAGCCGTGGACTAGCGGGCGAGCAGTACTTC.

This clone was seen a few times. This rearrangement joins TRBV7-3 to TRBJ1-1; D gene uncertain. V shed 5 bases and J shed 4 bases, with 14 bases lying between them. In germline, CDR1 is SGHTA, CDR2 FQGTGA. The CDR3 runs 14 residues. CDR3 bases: TGTGCCAGCAGCACGGGTCCCCGGGGCACTGAAGCTTTCTTT. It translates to CASSTGPRGTEAFF.

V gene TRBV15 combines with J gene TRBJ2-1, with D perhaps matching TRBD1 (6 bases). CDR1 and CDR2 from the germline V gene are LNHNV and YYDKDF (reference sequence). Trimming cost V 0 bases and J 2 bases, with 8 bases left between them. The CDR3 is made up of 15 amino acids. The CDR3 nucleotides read TGTGCCACCAGCAGAGATCGGACAGCCTACAATGAGCAGTTCTTC. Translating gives CATSRDRTAYNEQFF.

CDR3 region: CASSFGQGDYEQYF. DNA for the CDR3: TGTGCCAGCAGCTTCGGACAGGGAGACTACGAGCAGTACTTC. The chain couples TRBV7-2 to TRBJ2-7; TRBD1 agrees at 8 bases. The CDR3 spans 14 residues. V shed 3 bases, J shed 3 bases, and the junction held 4 bases outside the gene matches. CDR1 is SGHTA and CDR2 is FQGNSA in the germline V gene.

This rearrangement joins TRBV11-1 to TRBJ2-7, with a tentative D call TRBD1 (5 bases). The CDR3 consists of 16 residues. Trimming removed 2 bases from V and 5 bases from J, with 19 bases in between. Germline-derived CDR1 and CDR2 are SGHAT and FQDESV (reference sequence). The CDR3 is CASSLTKGLGDDEQYF. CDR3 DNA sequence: TGTGCCAGCAGCTTAACCAAGGGGCTGGGTGATGACGAGCAGTACTTC.

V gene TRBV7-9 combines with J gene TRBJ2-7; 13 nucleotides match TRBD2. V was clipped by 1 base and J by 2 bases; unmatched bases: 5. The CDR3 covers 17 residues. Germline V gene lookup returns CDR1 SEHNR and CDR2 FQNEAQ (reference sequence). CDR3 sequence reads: CASSLGTSGRWAYEQYF. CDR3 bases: TGTGCCAGCAGCTTAGGGACTAGCGGGAGATGGGCCTACGAGCAGTACTTC.